This T cell receptor (beta chain) was recorded in a study of shared clonotypes between healthy human individuals. Points from the study as a whole: A limitation of the genetic and exposure-history diversity represented arose from few donors. The four-donor shared clonotypes exceeded non-shared clonotypes in generation probability, with non-shared ones scoring lower.

TCRdb keeps only in-frame clones here, not all; method: immunoSEQ multiplex PCR. The repertoire consists of 2 million to 2.5 million clones, with roughly 92% occurring once and the leading ten covering around 0.4%. Donors were Caucasian adults residing in Nashville, Tennessee, USA. Negatively enriched CD4+ T cells were divided by CD45RA into naive and memory. This clone was recorded once. What it binds is not known. CDR1 is SEHNR, CDR2 FQNEAQ, per germline (reference sequence). V lost 2 bases to trimming and J lost 0 bases, with 19 bases between them. This CDR3 has 18 residues. Sequenced sample: naive CD4+ T cells from PBMCs. As to subset: CD45RA+ positively selected. The TCR originated in a man younger than 35 in good health. Some clones in this sample may be carry-over from other donors' samples. The chain employs TRBV7-9 and TRBJ1-1; D is unclear. The CDR3 sequence is CASSLRQTRIPMNTEAFF. DNA of the CDR3: TGTGCCAGCAGCTTACGCCAAACAAGGATCCCCATGAACACTGAAGCTTTCTTT.